This T cell receptor beta chain was identified in a study of CXCR3-negative and CXCR3-positive naive CD8 T cells. cDNA libraries for TRB were generated by 5' RACE incorporating UMI labels. After re-calling the 5' RACE reads, TCRdb lists one entry per CDR3 protein, DNA absent. This sample's table reports tens of thousands of distinct CDR3 sequences. On this clonotype: The antigen remains unidentified.

CDR1 is SGHTA and CDR2 is FQGNSA in the germline V gene. The CDR3 is 16 residues long. The study's findings and limits: The study found more hydrophobic TRB CDR3s in CXCR3-positive naive cells than in CXCR3-negative naive cells. The naive subsets expressed comparable surface CD5, and the authors inferred TCR strength from TRB CDR3 properties. Similarly elevated diversity marked both naive subsets, with memory CD8+ cells showing far lower diversity. Naive CXCR3-negative and CXCR3-positive cells had similar TRBV-TRBJ usage; memory differed.

V usage is TRBV7-2 and J usage is TRBJ2-7; the D call of TRBD1 rests on TCRdb alone, since no DNA is present to check it. The specimen was naive CXCR3+ CD8+ T cells from blood. Subset meaning: CD45RO-CCR7+CD27+CD95- naive CD8+ T cells expressing CXCR3 (TNR3+). The TCR was taken from a human donor in good health. Some clones in this sample may be carry-over from other donors' samples. The CDR3 sequence is CASRLGAGQGFYEQYF.